Listed below are T cell receptor beta chains from one sample, sequenced in a study of cytomegalovirus exposure and HLA in healthy donors. This table comes from immunoSEQ multiplex PCR, and its TCRdb copy is limited to in-frame clones, with some not included. In total, the table holds more than 95,000 clones. Material for sequencing was PBMCs. The receptors were sampled from a man aged 25-45 years in good health and CMV-seronegative. Both conserved end residues are part of each CDR3. D genes are given only for firm matches.

d_gene,v_gene,j_gene,CDR3aa,CDR3nt
.,TRBV7-2,TRBJ1-1,CASSSGSLNTEAFF,TGTGCCAGCAGCTCGGGGTCGTTGAACACTGAAGCTTTCTTT
TRBD1,TRBV28,TRBJ1-2,CASSLTGRGYTF,TGTGCCAGCAGTTTGACAGGGCGAGGCTACACCTTC
.,TRBV29-1,TRBJ2-1,CSGGTLYSYNEQFF,TGCAGCGGCGGGACCTTATACTCCTACAATGAGCAGTTCTTC
.,TRBV18,TRBJ2-3,CASSQTHTQYF,TGTGCCAGCTCACAAACTCATACGCAGTATTTT
TRBD2,TRBV28,TRBJ2-7,CASSSSLTSGRTLLSGEQYF,TGTGCCAGCAGTTCCTCGCTTACTAGCGGGAGAACGCTACTCTCGGGCGAGCAGTACTTC
.,TRBV7-9,TRBJ1-1,CASSHRENTEAFF,TGTGCCAGCAGTCATCGAGAGAACACTGAAGCTTTCTTT
.,TRBV7-9,TRBJ2-5,CASSPPVSGVETQYF,TGTGCCAGCAGCCCACCGGTTTCAGGGGTGGAGACCCAGTACTTC
.,TRBV28,TRBJ1-3,CASSSPGNSGNTIYF,TGTGCCAGCAGCTCCCCCGGGAACTCTGGAAACACCATATATTTT
.,TRBV2,TRBJ1-1,CASSEALGVGRDTEAFF,TGTGCCAGCAGTGAAGCGCTTGGGGTAGGGAGAGACACTGAAGCTTTCTTT
.,TRBV7-9,TRBJ1-1,CASSSLGTEAFF,TGTGCCAGCAGCTCGCTCGGTACTGAAGCTTTCTTT
TRBD2,TRBV11-2,TRBJ2-1,CASSFPSGSGHEQFF,TGTGCCAGCAGCTTCCCTAGCGGGAGTGGCCATGAGCAGTTCTTC
TRBD2,TRBV27,TRBJ2-5,CASSLYALAGGLETQYF,TGTGCCAGCAGTTTATATGCCCTAGCGGGAGGGTTAGAGACCCAGTACTTC
TRBD2,TRBV7-2,TRBJ2-1,CASSLGTSGIDEQFF,TGTGCCAGCAGCTTAGGGACTAGCGGGATAGATGAGCAGTTCTTC
.,TRBV25-1,TRBJ2-1,CASSEPPLTGNAYNEQFF,TGTGCCAGCAGTGAGCCCCCACTCACAGGGAATGCCTACAATGAGCAGTTCTTC
.,TRBV9,TRBJ2-5,CASSVGAGRQETQYF,TGTGCCAGCAGCGTAGGGGCGGGCCGCCAAGAGACCCAGTACTTC
.,TRBV27,TRBJ1-1,CASSSLQGANTEAFF,TGTGCCAGCAGCTCGTTACAGGGCGCTAACACTGAAGCTTTCTTT
TRBD1,TRBV19,TRBJ1-5,CASMGRGRREPQHF,TGTGCCAGTATGGGCAGGGGGCGCAGGGAGCCCCAGCATTTT
TRBD2,TRBV29-1,TRBJ2-7,CSVEGVAGGRYEQYF,TGCAGCGTTGAGGGGGTAGCGGGAGGGCGGTACGAGCAGTACTTC
.,TRBV11-3,TRBJ2-1,CASSSGTYNEQFF,TGTGCCAGCAGCTCCGGGACCTACAATGAGCAGTTCTTC
.,TRBV10-3,TRBJ2-5,CAIKADQETQYF,TGTGCCATCAAGGCGGACCAAGAGACCCAGTACTTC
.,TRBV7-9,TRBJ1-2,CASSPRQVFDGYTF,TGTGCCAGCAGCCCTCGACAGGTGTTTGATGGCTACACCTTC
.,TRBV7-3,TRBJ2-1,CASSSTPSPGNEQFF,TGTGCCAGCAGCTCCACCCCTAGCCCGGGCAATGAGCAGTTCTTC
.,TRBV30,TRBJ2-7,CAWSPRVLSYEQYF,TGTGCCTGGAGTCCCCGGGTCCTTTCCTACGAGCAGTACTTC
.,TRBV2,TRBJ1-1,CASRTGSMNTEAFF,TGTGCCAGCAGAACCGGGAGCATGAACACTGAAGCTTTCTTT
.,TRBV29-1,TRBJ2-1,CSVSDSSYNEQFF,TGCAGCGTTTCAGACTCTTCCTACAATGAGCAGTTCTTC
.,TRBV28,TRBJ2-1,CASSLAPDSANEQFF,TGTGCCAGCAGTTTAGCCCCCGACAGCGCGAATGAGCAGTTCTTC
TRBD2,TRBV9,TRBJ2-1,CASSLGTSGNEQFF,TGTGCCAGCAGCCTCGGGACTAGCGGAAATGAGCAGTTCTTC
TRBD2,TRBV7-2,TRBJ2-5,CASSPALAGVGETQYF,TGTGCCAGCAGCCCGGCACTAGCGGGAGTTGGAGAGACCCAGTACTTC
.,TRBV7-9,TRBJ2-7,CASSLWAGSEQYF,TGTGCCAGCAGCTTATGGGCTGGCAGCGAGCAGTACTTC
.,TRBV28,TRBJ1-5,CASSHPVRLSNQPQHF,TGTGCCAGCAGTCACCCGGTCAGGCTAAGCAATCAGCCCCAGCATTTT
TRBD1,TRBV5-1,TRBJ2-4,CASSLSTGGEGGIQYF,TGCGCCAGCAGCCTGTCGACAGGGGGCGAGGGAGGCATTCAGTACTTC
.,TRBV7-3,TRBJ2-3,CASSLNGLSTDTQYF,TGTGCCAGCAGCTTAAACGGGTTAAGCACAGATACGCAGTATTTT
.,TRBV11-3,TRBJ2-2,CASSPGGRGTGELFF,TGTGCCAGCAGCCCAGGTGGTAGGGGGACCGGGGAGCTGTTTTTT
TRBD1,TRBV27,TRBJ1-1,CASSLLGRGQNTEAFF,TGTGCCAGCAGTTTATTGGGCAGGGGGCAGAACACTGAAGCTTTCTTT
.,TRBV5-6,TRBJ2-2,CASSLTVTPTGELFF,TGTGCCAGCAGCTTGACAGTTACCCCCACCGGGGAGCTGTTTTTT
TRBD1,TRBV30,TRBJ2-7,CAWSVFGDRVRYEQYF,TGTGCCTGGAGTGTCTTTGGGGACAGGGTAAGGTACGAGCAGTACTTC
.,TRBV4-1,TRBJ1-6,CASAEFSGGRDSPLHF,TGCGCCAGCGCCGAATTTTCGGGGGGAAGGGATTCACCCCTCCACTTT
.,TRBV21-1,TRBJ2-7,CASSKQVLCSRLTGSPEQYF,TGTGCCAGCAGCAAACAGGTGTTGTGTTCGCGACTAACCGGGAGCCCCGAGCAGTACTTC
.,TRBV7-2,TRBJ2-7,CASSLTPAWSEQYF,TGTGCCAGCAGCTTAACCCCGGCCTGGAGCGAGCAGTACTTC
TRBD1,TRBV5-6,TRBJ2-7,CASSSPGQGNEQYF,TGTGCCAGCAGCTCGCCGGGACAGGGAAACGAGCAGTACTTC
TRBD2,TRBV10-3,TRBJ2-2,CAISVLAGDTGELFF,TGTGCCATCAGTGTTCTAGCGGGCGACACCGGGGAGCTGTTTTTT
.,TRBV6-5,TRBJ2-7,CASSEGLEKQYF,TGTGCCAGCAGTGAAGGTCTAGAGAAGCAGTACTTC
.,TRBV27,TRBJ2-3,CASSLSFLDTQYF,TGTGCCAGCAGTTTATCTTTTCTGGATACGCAGTATTTT
TRBD2,TRBV30,TRBJ2-7,CAWKHEGLAIYEQYF,TGTGCCTGGAAACACGAGGGACTAGCGATCTACGAGCAGTACTTC
.,TRBV20-1,TRBJ1-1,CSARDTPRAFF,TGCAGTGCTAGAGATACCCCACGGGCTTTCTTT
TRBD1,TRBV28,TRBJ2-5,CASSTYRGQRHQETQYF,TGTGCCAGCAGTACATACCGGGGACAGAGACACCAAGAGACCCAGTACTTC
.,TRBV2,TRBJ2-5,CASSGPGVGPETQYF,TGTGCCAGCAGTGGTCCCGGGGTCGGTCCAGAGACCCAGTACTTC
TRBD2,TRBV10-3,TRBJ2-1,CAISGTSGRVNEQFF,TGTGCCATCAGTGGGACTAGCGGGAGGGTGAATGAGCAGTTCTTC